This is a list of T cell receptor beta chains from one sample in a study of T cells after yellow fever vaccination. Using its own MiXCR run on the 5' RACE reads, TCRdb lists one record per CDR3 protein. The data contain approximately 300,000 distinct CDR3 sequences, around 13% of them singletons. The sample was CD4+ T cells sorted from PBMCs, taken 45 days after the yellow fever booster vaccination. All receptors derive from a man aged 25 to 40 who received the YFV17D yellow fever vaccine. The CDR3 runs from the conserved cysteine through the conserved F or W. Fields, in order: J gene, V gene, clone size, D gene, CDR3 protein, CDR3 DNA. The D gene is left open where the match is weak. Clone size is given for some rows only: seen once, a few or many times, or a class if the clone is expanded.

j_call: TRBJ1-6
v_call: TRBV4-2
clone_size: few
d_call: -
cdr3_aa: CASSQGQSNSPLHF
cdr3_nt: TGTGCCAGCAGCCAAGGACAGAGTAATTCACCCCTCCACTTT

j_call: TRBJ2-1
v_call: TRBV4-1
clone_size: many
d_call: -
cdr3_aa: CASSQQWGEQFF
cdr3_nt: TGCGCCAGCAGCCAACAATGGGGGGAGCAGTTCTTC

j_call: TRBJ2-5
v_call: TRBV11-2
clone_size: many
d_call: -
cdr3_aa: CASSFGGAGETQYF
cdr3_nt: TGTGCCAGCAGCTTCGGGGGAGCTGGTGAGACCCAGTACTTC

j_call: TRBJ2-7
v_call: TRBV7-2
clone_size: -
d_call: -
cdr3_aa: CASSARMAYEQYF
cdr3_nt: TGTGCCAGCAGCGCCCGGATGGCCTACGAGCAGTACTTC

j_call: TRBJ2-5
v_call: TRBV3-1
clone_size: once
d_call: -
cdr3_aa: CASSLPGQRVKTQYF
cdr3_nt: TGTGCCAGCAGCCTCCCGGGACAACGGGTCAAGACCCAGTACTTC

j_call: TRBJ2-6
v_call: TRBV4-3
clone_size: few
d_call: -
cdr3_aa: CASSQEWRKGTTGANVLTF
cdr3_nt: TGCGCCAGCAGCCAAGAATGGAGGAAGGGGACGACCGGGGCCAACGTCCTGACTTTC

j_call: TRBJ2-2
v_call: TRBV20-1
clone_size: -
d_call: -
cdr3_aa: CSARKRGGTGELFF
cdr3_nt: TGCAGTGCTAGAAAACGAGGGGGGACCGGGGAGCTGTTTTTT

j_call: TRBJ2-1
v_call: TRBV5-1
clone_size: -
d_call: TRBD2
cdr3_aa: CASSPQTSGPNGEQFF
cdr3_nt: TGCGCCAGCAGCCCCCAGACTAGCGGGCCGAACGGGGAGCAGTTCTTC

j_call: TRBJ1-1
v_call: TRBV20-1
clone_size: -
d_call: -
cdr3_aa: CSAFPTGDTEAFF
cdr3_nt: TGCAGTGCCTTCCCGACCGGGGACACTGAAGCTTTCTTT

j_call: TRBJ2-5
v_call: TRBV19
clone_size: few
d_call: TRBD1
cdr3_aa: CASSHWRGQGQETQYF
cdr3_nt: TGTGCCAGTAGTCATTGGCGGGGACAGGGCCAAGAGACCCAGTACTTC

j_call: TRBJ2-5
v_call: TRBV5-5
clone_size: -
d_call: -
cdr3_aa: CASGPGGQETQYF
cdr3_nt: TGTGCCAGCGGCCCAGGGGGGCAAGAGACCCAGTACTTC

j_call: TRBJ2-1
v_call: TRBV7-3
clone_size: -
d_call: TRBD2
cdr3_aa: CASSLTPSGGSYNEQFF
cdr3_nt: TGTGCCAGCAGCTTAACACCTAGCGGGGGATCCTACAATGAGCAGTTCTTC

j_call: TRBJ2-5
v_call: TRBV12-3/TRBV12-4
clone_size: few
d_call: TRBD2
cdr3_aa: CASSLYAGREETQYF
cdr3_nt: TGTGCCAGCAGTTTATATGCAGGGAGGGAAGAGACCCAGTACTTC

j_call: TRBJ2-1
v_call: TRBV18
clone_size: few
d_call: TRBD1
cdr3_aa: CASYAGQGGNEQFF
cdr3_nt: TGTGCCAGCTATGCGGGACAGGGAGGGAATGAGCAGTTCTTC

j_call: TRBJ1-2
v_call: TRBV20-1
clone_size: few
d_call: -
cdr3_aa: CSAKQGSGTNYGYTF
cdr3_nt: TGCAGTGCGAAACAGGGATCGGGTACTAACTATGGCTACACCTTC

j_call: TRBJ1-2
v_call: TRBV20-1
clone_size: many
d_call: TRBD1
cdr3_aa: CSAPGGHGYTF
cdr3_nt: TGCAGTGCCCCAGGGGGCCATGGCTACACCTTC

j_call: TRBJ1-5
v_call: TRBV12-3/TRBV12-4
clone_size: few
d_call: -
cdr3_aa: CASSLSGLYNQPQHF
cdr3_nt: TGTGCCAGCAGTTTGTCAGGTCTTTACAATCAGCCCCAGCATTTT

j_call: TRBJ1-3
v_call: TRBV6-1
clone_size: -
d_call: -
cdr3_aa: CASSLTPGNTIYF
cdr3_nt: TGTGCCAGCAGCTTGACACCTGGAAACACCATATATTTT

j_call: TRBJ2-5
v_call: TRBV6-2/TRBV6-3
clone_size: -
d_call: TRBD1
cdr3_aa: CASRLTGAKEGTQYF
cdr3_nt: TGTGCCAGCAGACTGACAGGGGCCAAGGAGGGGACCCAGTACTTC

j_call: TRBJ1-4
v_call: TRBV6-6
clone_size: few
d_call: -
cdr3_aa: CASSADSLKLFF
cdr3_nt: TGTGCCAGCAGTGCGGACTCTTTAAAACTGTTTTTT

j_call: TRBJ2-1
v_call: TRBV3-1
clone_size: -
d_call: -
cdr3_aa: CASSHEREIYNEQFF
cdr3_nt: TGTGCCAGCAGCCATGAAAGAGAGATTTACAATGAGCAGTTCTTC

j_call: TRBJ1-4
v_call: TRBV29-1
clone_size: -
d_call: -
cdr3_aa: CSVEEGYEKLFF
cdr3_nt: TGCAGCGTTGAGGAAGGGTATGAAAAACTGTTTTTT

j_call: TRBJ2-7
v_call: TRBV7-2
clone_size: few
d_call: -
cdr3_aa: CASSLTLAWEQYF
cdr3_nt: TGTGCCAGCAGCTTGACCCTAGCGTGGGAGCAGTACTTC

j_call: TRBJ2-3
v_call: TRBV11-2
clone_size: -
d_call: TRBD2
cdr3_aa: CASSVSGRSTDTQYF
cdr3_nt: TGTGCCAGCAGCGTTAGCGGGAGATCCACAGATACGCAGTATTTT

j_call: TRBJ1-1
v_call: TRBV12-3/TRBV12-4
clone_size: -
d_call: -
cdr3_aa: CASSFGQTNTEAFF
cdr3_nt: TGTGCCAGCAGTTTTGGTCAGACGAACACTGAAGCTTTCTTT

j_call: TRBJ2-5
v_call: TRBV6-1
clone_size: -
d_call: TRBD2
cdr3_aa: CASSPPDGGGETQYF
cdr3_nt: TGTGCCAGCAGCCCCCCCGACGGCGGGGGAGAGACCCAGTACTTC

j_call: TRBJ2-7
v_call: TRBV12-3/TRBV12-4
clone_size: -
d_call: -
cdr3_aa: CASSQSLDRTRRYF
cdr3_nt: TGTGCCAGCAGTCAGTCTCTCGACAGGACACGACGGTACTTC

j_call: TRBJ2-3
v_call: TRBV7-9
clone_size: -
d_call: -
cdr3_aa: CASSRDAVTDTQYF
cdr3_nt: TGTGCCAGCAGCCGGGACGCAGTCACAGATACGCAGTATTTT

j_call: TRBJ2-1
v_call: TRBV7-2
clone_size: -
d_call: -
cdr3_aa: CASSRGTFYNEQFF
cdr3_nt: TGTGCCAGCAGCCGAGGGACCTTCTACAATGAGCAGTTCTTC

j_call: TRBJ2-7
v_call: TRBV12-5
clone_size: few
d_call: -
cdr3_aa: CASGHLASYEQYF
cdr3_nt: TGTGCTAGTGGCCACCTAGCATCCTACGAGCAGTACTTC

j_call: TRBJ2-1
v_call: TRBV7-9
clone_size: -
d_call: TRBD2
cdr3_aa: CASSLAGGVYNEQFF
cdr3_nt: TGTGCCAGCAGCTTAGCGGGGGGGGTATACAATGAGCAGTTCTTC

j_call: TRBJ2-4
v_call: TRBV7-9
clone_size: -
d_call: -
cdr3_aa: CASSLAQGLLF
cdr3_nt: TGTGCCAGCAGCTTAGCCCAGGGTCTTCTCTTC

j_call: TRBJ2-6
v_call: TRBV4-3
clone_size: -
d_call: -
cdr3_aa: CASSKMGRSAGANVLTF
cdr3_nt: TGCGCCAGCAGCAAGATGGGCAGGTCGGCTGGGGCCAACGTCCTGACTTTC

j_call: TRBJ1-1
v_call: TRBV6-2/TRBV6-3
clone_size: few
d_call: -
cdr3_aa: CASSYLQWTEAFF
cdr3_nt: TGTGCCAGCAGTTATCTCCAGTGGACTGAAGCTTTCTTT

j_call: TRBJ2-1
v_call: TRBV7-9
clone_size: -
d_call: -
cdr3_aa: CASPAGSSHNEQFF
cdr3_nt: TGTGCCAGCCCGGCGGGGAGCTCCCACAATGAGCAGTTCTTC

j_call: TRBJ2-5
v_call: TRBV10-3
clone_size: few
d_call: -
cdr3_aa: CAISKGQQETQYF
cdr3_nt: TGTGCCATCAGTAAGGGACAACAAGAGACCCAGTACTTC

j_call: TRBJ2-2
v_call: TRBV20-1
clone_size: -
d_call: TRBD2
cdr3_aa: CSRPGGSITGELFF
cdr3_nt: TGCAGCAGACCGGGGGGGAGTATAACCGGGGAGCTGTTTTTT

j_call: TRBJ2-7
v_call: TRBV6-5
clone_size: few
d_call: -
cdr3_aa: CASSYGGGRSYEQYF
cdr3_nt: TGTGCCAGCAGTTATGGGGGAGGTCGATCCTACGAGCAGTACTTC

j_call: TRBJ2-3
v_call: TRBV6-5
clone_size: -
d_call: TRBD2
cdr3_aa: CASSYSLGAGGRDTQYF
cdr3_nt: TGTGCCAGCAGTTACTCCCTCGGAGCGGGAGGCCGGGATACGCAGTATTTT

j_call: TRBJ1-1
v_call: TRBV4-2
clone_size: many
d_call: TRBD1
cdr3_aa: CASSPDRGSTEAFF
cdr3_nt: TGTGCCAGCAGCCCCGACAGGGGATCCACTGAAGCTTTCTTT

j_call: TRBJ2-7
v_call: TRBV5-1
clone_size: -
d_call: -
cdr3_aa: CASKSSAPEQYF
cdr3_nt: TGCGCCAGCAAATCGAGCGCCCCCGAGCAGTACTTC

j_call: TRBJ1-4
v_call: TRBV4-2
clone_size: -
d_call: -
cdr3_aa: CASSQPLAPRGEKLFF
cdr3_nt: TGTGCCAGCAGCCAACCCTTGGCACCCCGGGGGGAAAAACTGTTTTTT

j_call: TRBJ2-3
v_call: TRBV7-2
clone_size: few
d_call: -
cdr3_aa: CVADTQYF
cdr3_nt: TGTGTCGCAGATACGCAGTATTTT

j_call: TRBJ1-5
v_call: TRBV10-3
clone_size: few
d_call: -
cdr3_aa: CAIRSGGGNQPQHF
cdr3_nt: TGTGCCATCAGATCGGGGGGTGGCAATCAGCCCCAGCATTTT

j_call: TRBJ2-5
v_call: TRBV15
clone_size: few
d_call: TRBD2
cdr3_aa: CATSGSGRPQETQYF
cdr3_nt: TGTGCCACCAGCGGCAGCGGGAGGCCTCAAGAGACCCAGTACTTC

j_call: TRBJ2-5
v_call: TRBV2
clone_size: many
d_call: -
cdr3_aa: CASSDNRDSETQYF
cdr3_nt: TGTGCCAGCAGTGACAACAGGGATTCTGAGACCCAGTACTTC

j_call: TRBJ1-1
v_call: TRBV7-9
clone_size: -
d_call: -
cdr3_aa: CASSLGRQGEYTEAFF
cdr3_nt: TGTGCCAGCAGCTTAGGTAGGCAGGGAGAGTACACTGAAGCTTTCTTT

j_call: TRBJ2-7
v_call: TRBV5-1
clone_size: -
d_call: -
cdr3_aa: CASSAGPLYEQYF
cdr3_nt: TGCGCCAGCAGCGCAGGACCACTCTACGAGCAGTACTTC

j_call: TRBJ1-2
v_call: TRBV27
clone_size: -
d_call: TRBD1
cdr3_aa: CASSYGTGNGYTF
cdr3_nt: TGTGCCAGCAGTTATGGGACAGGGAATGGCTACACCTTC

j_call: TRBJ2-5
v_call: TRBV7-9
clone_size: few
d_call: TRBD2
cdr3_aa: CASTPRTSGNQETQYF
cdr3_nt: TGTGCCAGCACCCCTAGGACTAGCGGGAACCAAGAGACCCAGTACTTC

j_call: TRBJ2-1
v_call: TRBV12-3/TRBV12-4
clone_size: many
d_call: TRBD2
cdr3_aa: CASSQTSGLPNEQFF
cdr3_nt: TGTGCCAGCAGCCAGACTAGCGGGCTCCCAAATGAGCAGTTCTTC

j_call: TRBJ2-1
v_call: TRBV7-3
clone_size: few
d_call: -
cdr3_aa: CASSFAASSYNEQFF
cdr3_nt: TGTGCCAGCAGCTTTGCTGCAAGCTCCTACAATGAGCAGTTCTTC

j_call: TRBJ2-7
v_call: TRBV29-1
clone_size: many
d_call: TRBD2
cdr3_aa: CSVDSGVRSQNEQYF
cdr3_nt: TGCAGCGTTGACAGCGGGGTACGCTCCCAGAACGAGCAGTACTTC

j_call: TRBJ2-7
v_call: TRBV28
clone_size: -
d_call: TRBD2
cdr3_aa: CASSLTAGEVEQYF
cdr3_nt: TGTGCCAGCAGTCTGACAGCGGGAGAAGTTGAGCAGTACTTC